One and the same sample provided the 30 T cell receptor beta chains below, sequenced in a study of shared clonotypes between healthy human individuals. Naive CD8 cells comprised CD45RO-negative, CCR7-positively selected cells, excluding terminally differentiated effector memory CD45RA+ cells. Clones were read by immunoSEQ multiplex PCR, and TCRdb kept only the in-frame ones, dropping some. This sample yields roughly 570,000 clones, of which roughly 98% are seen a single time; 0.3% belongs to the top ten. The material sequenced was naive CD8+ T cells sorted from blood. These receptors were taken from a man younger than 40 in good health.

A note on this clone: The sample has other DNA sequences that encode this CDR3 too. The chain has TRBV6-5 and TRBJ2-7; 7 nucleotides match TRBD1. In germline, CDR1 is MNHEY, CDR2 SVGAGI. The CDR3 extends over 14 amino acids. The V and J ends lost 2 bases and 1 base, in that order; junction bases with no gene match: 2. The CDR3 here is CASSYAGGSYEQYF. Here the CDR3 DNA reads TGTGCCAGCAGTTACGCAGGGGGATCCTACGAGCAGTACTTC.

This chain joins TRBV7-9 and TRBJ2-7; 8 nucleotides agree with TRBD2. Germline V CDR1 and CDR2: SEHNR, FQNEAQ (reference sequence). Trimming removed 4 bases from V and 6 bases from J; junction bases left unmatched: 5. The CDR3 totals 13 residues. In DNA, the CDR3 is TGTGCCAGCAGCTCAGCGCGGGAGGCCGAGCAGTACTTC. This sequence encodes CASSSAREAEQYF. The complete variable domain, with remaining parts taken from reference TRBV7-9 and TRBJ2-7, reads DTGVSQNPRHKITKRGQNVTFRCDPISEHNRLYWYRQTLGQGPEFLTYFQNEAQLEKSRLLSDRFSAERPKGSFSTLEIQRTEQGDSAMYLCASSSAREAEQYFGPGTRLTVT.

This chain links TRBV5-4 with TRBJ2-5; D is undetermined. Trimming pared 3 bases from V and 5 bases from J, leaving 17 bases between. Germline V gene lookup returns CDR1 SGHNT and CDR2 YYREEE (reference sequence). The length of the CDR3 is 15 residues. In DNA, the CDR3 is TGTGCCAGCAGCTCACCCTACGACGCACTGGAGACCCAGTACTTC. Protein: CASSSPYDALETQYF. The variable domain in full, completed from reference TRBV5-4 and TRBJ2-5, reads ETGVTQSPTHLIKTRGQQVTLRCSSQSGHNTVSWYQQALGQGPQFIFQYYREEENGRGNFPPRFSGLQFPNYSSELNVNALELDDSALYLCASSSPYDALETQYFGPGTRLLVL.

V and J are TRBV19 and TRBJ1-2; maybe TRBD1 (6 bases). Germline CDR1 LNHDA, CDR2 SQIVND (reference sequence). V lost 5 bases and J 8 bases, leaving 12 bases between the germline ends. CDR3 length: 12 residues. The CDR3 DNA reads as TGTGCCAGTAGTTTGAACAGGGACGGCTACACCTTC. Amino acids: CASSLNRDGYTF.

CDR3 nucleotides: TGTGCCAGCAGCACCCTAGGGATGGGGGGTGACGGCACTGAAGCTTTCTTT. It specifies CASSTLGMGGDGTEAFF. The V and J genes are TRBV7-9 and TRBJ1-1; weak D call: TRBD1 (5 bases). In germline, CDR1 is SEHNR, CDR2 FQNEAQ (reference sequence). This CDR3 is 17 amino acids long. V gave up 5 bases and J gave up 4 bases, with 23 bases separating them.

This chain links TRBV7-6 with TRBJ2-7; D perhaps matches TRBD2 (6 bases). The CDR3 has 17 residues. V gave up 5 bases and J gave up 3 bases, with 23 bases separating them. Germline values: CDR1 SGHVS, CDR2 FNYEAQ. CDR3 sequence (DNA): TGTGCCAGCAGCCTCGGATCTGGGGGGTTAGGCCACTACGAGCAGTACTTC. Residues: CASSLGSGGLGHYEQYF.

The chain links TRBV9 to TRBJ2-3; no clear D gene. This CDR3 region has 12 residues. V was shortened by 3 bases and J by 6 bases, with 8 bases between the two germline ends. The germline V gene encodes CDR1 SGDLS and CDR2 YYNGEE. As DNA, the CDR3 is TGTGCCAGCAGCGCCACAGCCGATACGCAGTATTTT. It codes for CASSATADTQYF.

The chain joins TRBV27 to TRBJ2-1, with 7 positions matching TRBD2. J lost 0 bases, V lost 8 bases, and 10 bases had no gene match. This CDR3 comprises 16 residues. From germline, CDR1 is MNHEY and CDR2 SMNVEV (reference sequence). CDR3 region: CASGASGAGSYNEQFF. The CDR3 DNA reads TGTGCCAGCGGTGCTAGCGGAGCTGGCTCCTACAATGAGCAGTTCTTC.

The chain uses TRBV5-4 and TRBJ2-3; D gene ambiguous. The V and J ends lost 2 bases and 4 bases respectively, with 11 bases between them. The CDR3 extends over 14 amino acids. Per germline, CDR1 SGHNT and CDR2 YYREEE (reference sequence). The DNA for the CDR3 is TGTGCCAGCAGCTTCGAGAGGTGGGCAGATACGCAGTATTTT. It codes for CASSFERWADTQYF. Looking up the rest from reference TRBV5-4 and TRBJ2-3 gives the full variable domain: ETGVTQSPTHLIKTRGQQVTLRCSSQSGHNTVSWYQQALGQGPQFIFQYYREEENGRGNFPPRFSGLQFPNYSSELNVNALELDDSALYLCASSFERWADTQYFGPGTRLTVL.

The chain links TRBV29-1 to TRBJ2-5; tentative D call: TRBD1 (5 bases). Per the germline V gene, CDR1 is SQVTM and CDR2 is ANQGSEA. This CDR3 contains 13 residues. Trimming cost V 6 bases and J 3 bases, with 14 bases left between them. CDR3 protein: CSVQGRGEETQYF. CDR3 DNA sequence: TGCAGCGTCCAAGGTAGGGGCGAAGAGACCCAGTACTTC.

The gene calls are TRBV29-1 and TRBJ1-1; D remains ambiguous. Between the trimmed V and J ends, which lost 6 bases and 5 bases, there was a span of 13 bases. The CDR3 is 12 residues long. Germline CDR1 is SQVTM and CDR2 is ANQGSEA. The CDR3 sequence is CSVPDRGTEAFF. CDR3 bases: TGCAGCGTGCCGGACCGGGGAACTGAAGCTTTCTTT.

The V and J genes are TRBV4-1 and TRBJ2-1; D assignment may be TRBD1 or TRBD2 (5 bases each). The V gene's germline CDR1 is MGHRA and CDR2 YSYEKL. CDR3 length: 15 amino acids. V was trimmed by 0 bases and J by 8 bases, leaving 14 bases between them. The CDR3 is CASSQEGEGYHEQFF. For the CDR3, the DNA is TGCGCCAGCAGCCAAGAAGGTGAGGGGTACCATGAGCAGTTCTTC.

The J gene is TRBJ2-5, the V gene TRBV6-6, with 13 bases lining up with TRBD2. The CDR3 spans 16 residues. V gave up 6 bases and J gave up 3 bases; unmatched junction bases: 7. CDR1 and CDR2 (germline): MNHNY, SVGAGI (reference sequence). In nucleotides, the CDR3 is TGTGCCAGCAGCTGGGAAGGACTAGCGGGAGAAGAGACCCAGTACTTC. It is translated as CASSWEGLAGEETQYF.

The J gene is TRBJ2-1, the V gene TRBV7-2; no firm D call. V shed 1 base and J shed 8 bases, with 6 bases lying between them. This CDR3 spans 12 amino acids. Germline V lookup: CDR1 SGHTA, CDR2 FQGNSA. For the CDR3, the DNA is TGTGCCAGCAGCTTAGAAATCTATGAGCAGTTCTTC. Amino acids: CASSLEIYEQFF.

The J gene is TRBJ1-1, the V gene TRBV19; D unclear. Trimming pared 7 bases from V and 5 bases from J, leaving 14 bases between. The CDR3 loop spans 13 amino acids. The germline V gene encodes CDR1 LNHDA and CDR2 SQIVND (reference sequence). CDR3 in amino acids: CASTTTFLTEAFF. CDR3 DNA sequence: TGTGCCAGTACTACCACATTTTTAACTGAAGCTTTCTTT.

The chain is built from TRBV29-1 and TRBJ2-5; the D gene could be TRBD1 or TRBD2 (5 bases each). The V end was cut by 7 bases, the J end by 2 bases, with 8 bases between. Germline CDR1 SQVTM, CDR2 ANQGSEA. This CDR3 contains 11 residues. The CDR3 sequence is CSGRTQETQYF. The CDR3 DNA is TGCAGCGGGAGGACACAAGAGACCCAGTACTTC.

The chain employs TRBV21-1 and TRBJ1-5. TRBV21-1 is a listed pseudogene. CDR3 length: 13 residues. DNA for the CDR3: TGTGCCAGCAGCAAAGATCGTGGGGGACCCCAGCATTTT. The encoded protein is CASSKDRGGPQHF.

The chain joins TRBV19 to TRBJ2-2; D may be TRBD2 (6 bases). The CDR3 extends over 15 amino acids. The V end was cut by 2 bases, the J end by 4 bases, with 11 bases between. Germline CDR1 and CDR2: LNHDA and SQIVND (reference sequence). As DNA, the CDR3 is TGTGCCAGTAGTATAACGGGAGAGTTCACCGGGGAGCTGTTTTTT. Its protein product is CASSITGEFTGELFF.

The J gene is TRBJ2-7, the V gene TRBV29-1, with D perhaps matching TRBD1 or TRBD2 (6 bases each). Germline V gene sequence: CDR1 SQVTM, CDR2 ANQGSEA. Between the trimmed V and J ends, which lost 3 bases and 6 bases, there was a span of 12 bases. The CDR3 covers 12 residues. For the CDR3, the DNA is TGCAGCGTTGAGACAGGAGGGATCGAGCAGTACTTC. This sequence encodes CSVETGGIEQYF.

The chain combines TRBV7-6 with TRBJ2-2; TRBD2 aligns across 8 bases. The trim removed 5 bases at V and 2 bases at J, leaving 4 bases unmatched. Germline V gene data show CDR1 as SGHVS and CDR2 as FNYEAQ. This CDR3 is 15 amino acids long. The CDR3 is CASSQTSANTGELFF. CDR3 DNA sequence: TGTGCCAGCAGCCAGACTAGCGCTAACACCGGGGAGCTGTTTTTT.

The chain employs TRBV27 and TRBJ1-1, with D uncertain. CDR3 length equals 18 residues. The germline gives CDR1 MNHEY, CDR2 SMNVEV (reference sequence). V was shortened by 3 bases and J by 5 bases, with 25 bases between the two germline ends. CDR3 in amino acids: CASSFLTRVRTGSTEAFF. The CDR3 DNA is TGTGCCAGCAGTTTCCTGACGCGGGTCCGAACGGGTTCGACTGAAGCTTTCTTT.

This clone is a singleton in its sample. The genes are TRBV30 and TRBJ2-7, with TRBD1 identical over 7 bases. This CDR3 comprises 14 residues. Germline V lookup: CDR1 GTSNPN, CDR2 SVGIG (reference sequence). V shed 3 bases, J shed 1 base, and the junction held 6 bases outside the gene matches. CDR3 sequence: CAWSRDSFSYEQYF. The CDR3 nucleotides read TGTGCCTGGAGCCGGGACAGCTTTTCCTACGAGCAGTACTTC.

V gene TRBV7-6 combines with J gene TRBJ2-7, with a tentative D call TRBD2 (6 bases). This CDR3 region has 15 residues. The V gene lost 2 bases and the J gene lost 4 bases, with 15 bases spanning the gap. Germline V gene data show CDR1 as SGHVS and CDR2 as FNYEAQ. The CDR3 region is CASSLKAGRFYEQYF. The CDR3 DNA is TGTGCCAGCAGCTTAAAAGCGGGCAGATTTTACGAGCAGTACTTC.

The chain is built from TRBV4-3 and TRBJ1-5; 9 bases align to TRBD1. The junction had 12 bases not matched to a gene; V was cut back by 3 bases and J by 3 bases. Germline V gives CDR1 LGHNA, CDR2 YSLEER. This CDR3 contains 18 residues. CDR3 nucleotides: TGCGCCAGCAGCCACGAATTCCCGGGACAGGGATTCAATCAGCCCCAGCATTTT. This translates into CASSHEFPGQGFNQPQHF.

A single count supports this clone. The J gene is TRBJ2-1, the V gene TRBV27; the D gene is possibly TRBD1 (6 bases). The V end was cut by 8 bases, the J end by 3 bases, with 11 bases between. Germline CDR1 MNHEY, CDR2 SMNVEV (reference sequence). There are 13 residues in the CDR3. The CDR3 DNA is TGTGCCAGCTCTGGACAGCTCTACAATGAGCAGTTCTTC. It yields the protein CASSGQLYNEQFF.

This chain connects TRBV11-3 to TRBJ2-3; TRBD2 aligns across 12 bases. CDR3 length: 17 amino acids. V shed 5 bases, J shed 3 bases, and the junction held 9 bases outside the gene matches. Germline V gene data show CDR1 as SGHNT and CDR2 as YENEEA. In nucleotides, the CDR3 is TGTGCCAGCAGCACCCGACTAGCGGGAGTGTCGACAGATACGCAGTATTTT. Its translation: CASSTRLAGVSTDTQYF.

On this clone: The junction departs from germline at one end; a sequencing error may be responsible. CDR3 region: CAGSSGRPGTQYF. The CDR3 bases are TGTGCCGGCAGTTCGGGACGGCCAGGGACCCAGTACTTC. This chain links TRBV6-5 with TRBJ2-5, with D possibly called TRBD1 or TRBD2 (5 bases each). This CDR3 is built from 13 residues. Germline V CDR1 and CDR2: MNHEY, SVGAGI.

The chain joins TRBV7-8 to TRBJ2-5; 7 bases map to TRBD1. Unmatched junction bases numbered 5, after V lost 3 bases and J lost 1 base. In germline, CDR1 is SGHVS, CDR2 FQNEAQ. CDR3 length: 15 residues. The CDR3 spells CASSLLQGIQETQYF. CDR3 bases: TGTGCCAGCAGCTTGTTACAGGGGATCCAAGAGACCCAGTACTTC.

V and J are TRBV6-5 and TRBJ1-2; 7 bases agree with TRBD1. Germline V gene lookup returns CDR1 MNHEY and CDR2 SVGAGI. Trimming cost V 6 bases and J 4 bases; bases outside gene matches: 5. This CDR3 region has 13 residues. The CDR3, as DNA: TGTGCCAGCAGCCCCAGGGGGGTCTATGGCTACACCTTC. Amino acid sequence: CASSPRGVYGYTF.

The chain uses TRBV6-6 and TRBJ2-5; possible D gene TRBD1, 5 bases. Trimming took 6 bases from V and 5 from J, leaving 19 bases between them. Germline values: CDR1 MNHNY, CDR2 SVGAGI (reference sequence). This CDR3 comprises 15 residues. The CDR3 loop reads CASRHPPLGLETQYF. The CDR3, as DNA: TGTGCCAGCAGACACCCGCCGTTGGGGCTGGAGACCCAGTACTTC.